One and the same sample provided the 2 T cell receptor beta chains below, sequenced in a study of OX40 agonist ivuxolimab in advanced cancers. The protocol was immunoSEQ multiplex PCR, while the TCRdb copy is restricted to in-frame clones and leaves out a portion. The sample has tens of thousands of clones; approximately 89% are singletons. The material sequenced was CD4+ or CD8+ T cells sorted from blood, taken in a trial of the OX40 agonist ivuxolimab. The receptors here all came from an adult with an advanced solid tumor such as melanoma, head and neck, liver or kidney cancer.

The J gene is TRBJ2-1, the V gene TRBV7-2, with TRBD2 identical over 8 bases. V was pared by 2 bases and J by 9 bases, with 3 bases of the junction left unmatched. The germline V gene has CDR1 SGHTA and CDR2 FQGNSA. This CDR3 has 13 residues. CDR3 region: CASSLLAGGEQFF. DNA of the CDR3: TGTGCCAGCAGCTTATTGGCGGGGGGTGAGCAGTTCTTC.

This clone occurred once. The chain joins TRBV10-3 to TRBJ1-2; D remains unclear. Trimming cost V 6 bases and J 0 bases, with 14 bases left between them. Germline V gives CDR1 ENHRY, CDR2 SYGVKD. CDR3 length: 15 residues. CDR3 DNA sequence: TGTGCCATCAGAGAAGCTAGCGCTGCTAACTATGGCTACACCTTC. It translates to CAIREASAANYGYTF.